Shown below are 30 T cell receptor beta chains from a single sample sequenced in a study of blood T cell repertoires in COVID-19. Assay: immunoSEQ multiplex PCR; the TCRdb copy retains only in-frame clones and omits some. The table lists over 250,000 clones, about 89% of them singletons, with under 15% in the top ten. The sequencing input was peripheral blood. All receptors derive from a woman aged 60 to 75 with acute or convalescent COVID-19.

This clone was recorded once. The V call is TRBV29-1, the J call TRBJ2-4, with D hard to call. The CDR3 covers 11 residues. Germline lookup yields CDR1 SQVTM and CDR2 ANQGSEA. V lost 6 bases and J 8 bases, leaving 11 bases between the germline ends. The CDR3 DNA follows: TGCAGCGTCGCGCTATCGGACATTCAGTACTTC. Translation gives CSVALSDIQYF.

This chain links TRBV6-4 with TRBJ2-1; D is unresolved. The CDR3 loop spans 16 amino acids. Trimming removed 6 bases at V and 6 bases at J, with 21 bases between. The germline V gene encodes CDR1 MRHNA and CDR2 SNTAGT. The CDR3 protein is CASRTRAPPRGNEQFF. The CDR3 DNA is TGTGCCAGCAGGACGCGAGCCCCCCCGCGAGGCAATGAGCAGTTCTTC.

The rearrangement links TRBV28 to TRBJ1-2; TRBD1 might be the D (5 bases). The germline V gene has CDR1 MDHEN and CDR2 SYDVKM. Deletions cut 3 bases from V and 5 bases from J, with 13 bases between. The CDR3 length is 14 residues. This CDR3 is CASSLTGTGYGYTF. The DNA for the CDR3 is TGTGCCAGCAGTTTGACCGGGACTGGGTATGGCTACACCTTC.

The rearrangement uses TRBV28 and TRBJ2-7; TRBD1 agrees at 9 bases. Per the germline V gene, CDR1 is MDHEN and CDR2 is SYDVKM. This CDR3 has 15 amino acids. After removal of 5 bases from V and 2 bases from J, the junction contained 7 bases not matched to a gene. CDR3 region: CASSPRDRVAYEQYF. In nucleotides, the CDR3 is TGTGCCAGCAGTCCCCGGGACAGGGTCGCCTACGAGCAGTACTTC.

This clone was detected once. The chain carries TRBV7-6 and TRBJ2-3, with 9 bases aligning to TRBD1. The CDR3 covers 16 residues. Germline V CDR1 and CDR2: SGHVS, FNYEAQ. With 0 bases clipped from V and 1 base from J, the junction kept 2 bases outside the gene matches. CDR3 sequence reads: CASSLAGQGGTDTQYF. The DNA for the CDR3 is TGTGCCAGCAGCTTAGCGGGACAGGGAGGCACAGATACGCAGTATTTT.

V is TRBV29-1 and J is TRBJ2-1; TRBD2 is a possible D gene (6 bases). The CDR3 extends over 14 amino acids. The germline V and J ends were trimmed by 5 bases and 3 bases, with 14 bases remaining between them. Germline V CDR1 and CDR2: SQVTM, ANQGSEA. The CDR3 coding sequence is TGCAGCGTTCTTAGACCGGGGGACTACAATGAGCAGTTCTTC. It is translated as CSVLRPGDYNEQFF.

This chain connects TRBV18 to TRBJ2-7; TRBD2 matches 10 bases. V dropped 6 bases and J dropped 7; count of bases not matched to a gene: 9. Germline V gene data show CDR1 as KGHSH and CDR2 as LQKENI. This CDR3 is built from 14 residues. The DNA of the CDR3 is TGTGCCAGCTCCCCGGGAGTAGCGGGGGGAGAGCAGTACTTC. Its protein is CASSPGVAGGEQYF.

The CDR3 region is CASNSLAGVGNEQFF. For the CDR3, the DNA is TGTGCCAGTAACTCCTTAGCGGGGGTGGGCAATGAGCAGTTCTTC. The chain employs TRBV19 and TRBJ2-1; TRBD2 agrees at 9 bases. CDR3 size: 15 residues. Trimming removed 7 bases from V and 6 bases from J; junction bases left unmatched: 10. The germline V gene has CDR1 LNHDA and CDR2 SQIVND (reference sequence).

This chain connects TRBV15 to TRBJ2-7; no definite D call. Deletions cut 3 bases from V and 0 bases from J, with 9 bases between. This CDR3 spans 14 amino acids. Germline V gene lookup returns CDR1 LNHNV and CDR2 YYDKDF (reference sequence). The CDR3 bases are TGTGCCACCAGCAGGACACTGAACTCCTACGAGCAGTACTTC. As protein: CATSRTLNSYEQYF.

The CDR3 DNA reads as TGTGCCAGCAGTCCCCACCCCCGAGGCGGCACAGATACGCAGTATTTT. It translates to CASSPHPRGGTDTQYF. The chain is built from TRBV27 and TRBJ2-3, with D unclear. Looked up from germline, CDR1 is MNHEY and CDR2 is SMNVEV (reference sequence). This CDR3 spans 16 amino acids. V lost 5 bases and J lost 1, with 16 bases in between.

This chain uses TRBV28 with TRBJ1-2; 9 bases are a match to TRBD1. V lost 7 bases and J lost 5; bases outside the gene matches: 5. CDR1 MDHEN and CDR2 SYDVKM come from the germline V gene. This CDR3 spans 13 amino acids. The CDR3 loop reads CASNLGQGYGYTF. CDR3 in DNA: TGTGCCAGCAACTTAGGACAGGGGTATGGCTACACCTTC.

This clone has just a few counts. This sequence joins TRBV7-2 and TRBJ2-3; TRBD2 aligns across 9 bases. V shed 3 bases, J shed 4 bases, and the junction held 5 bases outside the gene matches. The length of the CDR3 is 15 residues. Per germline, CDR1 SGHTA and CDR2 FQGNSA. The CDR3 loop reads CASSLQAGGPDTQYF. DNA of the CDR3: TGTGCCAGCAGCTTGCAAGCGGGAGGTCCAGATACGCAGTATTTT.

This clone was observed once. The V gene is TRBV10-3, the J gene TRBJ2-1, with a weak D call TRBD2 (5 bases). CDR1 ENHRY and CDR2 SYGVKD come from the germline V gene. V lost 4 bases, J lost 2 bases, and 12 bases lay in between. The CDR3 is 15 residues long. For the CDR3, the DNA is TGTGCCATCAGTGTTCGTGCGGGTACCTACAATGAGCAGTTCTTC. As protein: CAISVRAGTYNEQFF.

The gene calls are TRBV5-4 and TRBJ1-6, with D hard to call. The germline gives CDR1 SGHNT, CDR2 YYREEE (reference sequence). Trimming left V 0 bases short and J 2 bases short, with 12 bases between. The CDR3 sequence is 17 residues long. CDR3 residues: CASSLDTPFAYNSPLHF. DNA for the CDR3: TGTGCCAGCAGCTTGGACACCCCTTTCGCCTATAATTCACCCCTCCACTTT.

Of note for this clone: In the same sample, other DNA sequences code for this CDR3. J is TRBJ1-2 and V is TRBV6-5, with a weak D call TRBD1 (5 bases). CDR3 length: 13 amino acids. Deletions cut 6 bases from V and 1 base from J, with 9 bases between. Germline loops: CDR1 MNHEY, CDR2 SVGAGI. The CDR3 coding sequence is TGTGCCAGCAGGGGGCAGGATAACTATGGCTACACCTTC. Translated: CASRGQDNYGYTF.

In nucleotides, the CDR3 is TGTGCCAGCAGTTTCTCCAGGGATAGCAATCAGCCCCAGCATTTT. This translates into CASSFSRDSNQPQHF. The V gene is TRBV6-5, the J gene TRBJ1-5, with D possibly matching TRBD1 (5 bases). There are 15 residues in the CDR3. Deletions cut 4 bases from V and 0 bases from J, with 10 bases between. In germline, CDR1 is MNHEY, CDR2 SVGAGI.

The V gene is TRBV7-8, the J gene TRBJ2-5, with TRBD2 as a possible D gene (5 bases). The CDR3 runs to 15 residues. V lost 1 base, J lost 1 base, and 10 bases lay in between. Germline assignment: CDR1 SGHVS and CDR2 FQNEAQ. The CDR3 loop is CASSLGGGAQETQYF. CDR3 in DNA: TGTGCCAGCAGCTTAGGAGGAGGAGCCCAAGAGACCCAGTACTTC.

This clone was detected a few times. The rearrangement joins TRBV5-4 to TRBJ1-2; 7 bases align to TRBD1. Trimming at V came to 3 bases and at J to 0 bases, leaving 5 bases not matched to a gene. Looked up from germline, CDR1 is SGHNT and CDR2 is YYREEE (reference sequence). The CDR3 has 15 residues. The CDR3 DNA reads TGTGCCAGCAGCTCTGGGACAGCCGCTAACTATGGCTACACCTTC. It specifies CASSSGTAANYGYTF.

V gene TRBV28 combines with J gene TRBJ1-1; D is possibly TRBD1 (6 bases). V was cut by 7 bases and J by 4 bases, with 19 bases left in between. The CDR3 is made up of 15 amino acids. The germline CDR1 and CDR2 sequences are MDHEN and SYDVKM. The CDR3 protein is CASNIEGGGATEAFF. Written as DNA, the CDR3 is TGTGCCAGCAACATAGAAGGGGGGGGAGCCACTGAAGCTTTCTTT.

The V and J genes are TRBV29-1 and TRBJ1-1, with TRBD1 matching over 9 bases. The CDR3 is made up of 14 amino acids. The junction had 10 bases not matched to a gene; V was cut back by 6 bases and J by 5 bases. Germline CDR1 reads SQVTM; CDR2 reads ANQGSEA. CDR3 sequence reads: CSVQGASLGTEAFF. Written as DNA, the CDR3 is TGCAGCGTACAGGGGGCGAGTTTAGGGACTGAAGCTTTCTTT. Variable domain in full (rest from reference TRBV29-1 and TRBJ1-1): SAVISQKPSRDICQRGTSLTIQCQVDSQVTMMFWYRQQPGQSLTLIATANQGSEATYESGFVIDKFPISRPNLTFSTLTVSNMSPEDSSIYLCSVQGASLGTEAFFGQGTRLTVV.

This chain connects TRBV29-1 to TRBJ1-1; 11 nucleotides line up with TRBD1. The germline V gene encodes CDR1 SQVTM and CDR2 ANQGSEA. The junction had 7 bases not matched to a gene; V was cut back by 6 bases and J by 4 bases. The CDR3 spans 14 residues. The CDR3 DNA follows: TGCAGCGTCCTCCGGGACAGGGGGACCACTGAAGCTTTCTTT. This gives the protein CSVLRDRGTTEAFF.

This clone was observed once. The chain is built from TRBV7-8 and TRBJ1-6, with 8 bases aligning to TRBD1. V trimming: 6 bases; J trimming: 12 bases; junction bases outside the gene matches: 10. The length of the CDR3 is 14 residues. Germline V CDR1 and CDR2: SGHVS, FQNEAQ. The CDR3 DNA sequence: TGTGCCAGCAGTCGGACAGGGAAAGGAGTACCCCTCCACTTT. Its protein is CASSRTGKGVPLHF.

The chain uses TRBV15 and TRBJ1-1; weak D call: TRBD1 (6 bases). Trimming took off 0 bases at V and 1 base at J, with 15 bases between the two ends. Per germline, CDR1 LNHNV and CDR2 YYDKDF (reference sequence). The CDR3 is made up of 17 amino acids. The CDR3 DNA reads TGTGCCACCAGCAGAGAGAGGAGATGGGACAAGAACACTGAAGCTTTCTTT. It encodes CATSRERRWDKNTEAFF.

In nucleotides, the CDR3 is TGTGCCAGCAGTTTATTGGGACAGAAAGAGACCCAGTACTTC. It encodes CASSLLGQKETQYF. The chain uses TRBV27 and TRBJ2-5, with TRBD1 identical over 7 bases. After removal of 1 base from V and 3 bases from J, the junction contained 2 bases not matched to a gene. The CDR3 length is 14 residues. The germline V gene encodes CDR1 MNHEY and CDR2 SMNVEV (reference sequence).

The gene calls are TRBV4-3 and TRBJ1-5; TRBD1 might be the D (6 bases). The CDR3 is made up of 15 amino acids. Germline V gene lookup returns CDR1 LGHNA and CDR2 YSLEER. The germline V and J ends were trimmed by 3 bases and 2 bases, with 11 bases remaining between them. The CDR3 spells CASSQDNRGNQPQHF. The CDR3 region has the DNA TGCGCCAGCAGCCAGGACAACAGGGGCAATCAGCCCCAGCATTTT.

This clone was counted only a few times. The V call is TRBV24-1, the J call TRBJ2-1; D perhaps matches TRBD1 (5 bases). The CDR3 covers 16 residues. Germline V gene sequence: CDR1 KGHDR, CDR2 SFDVKD. V was trimmed by 3 bases and J by 7 bases, leaving 18 bases between them. CDR3 amino acids: CATSDPLGQGSNEQFF. In DNA form, the CDR3 reads TGTGCCACCAGTGATCCTCTGGGGCAGGGATCGAATGAGCAGTTCTTC.

The V call is TRBV19, the J call TRBJ1-2, with D possibly TRBD1 on 6 matching bases. V lost 6 bases to trimming and J lost 8 bases, with 19 bases between them. The CDR3 extends over 14 amino acids. Per germline, CDR1 LNHDA and CDR2 SQIVND (reference sequence). The CDR3 bases are TGTGCCAGTAGGACCTCGGGGGGCTCACGCGGCTACACCTTC. It translates to CASRTSGGSRGYTF. The full variable domain, rest sourced from reference TRBV19 and TRBJ1-2, is DGGITQSPKYLFRKEGQNVTLSCEQNLNHDAMYWYRQDPGQGLRLIYYSQIVNDFQKGDIAEGYSVSREKKESFPLTVTSAQKNPTAFYLCASRTSGGSRGYTFGSGTRLTVV.

In DNA form, the CDR3 reads TGTGCCAGCAGTTATAGGGGCGCTTTGAATGGCTACACCTTC. Its translation: CASSYRGALNGYTF. V gene TRBV6-2 or TRBV6-3 combines with J gene TRBJ1-2; D might be TRBD1 (5 bases). Germline V lookup: CDR1 MNHEY, CDR2 SVGEGT. Trimming took off 3 bases at V and 6 bases at J, with 14 bases between the two ends. The CDR3 runs 14 residues.

This clone was seen a single time. The chain is built from TRBV2 and TRBJ1-1; no firm D call. The V gene lost 10 bases and the J gene lost 4 bases, with 25 bases spanning the gap. The CDR3 consists of 16 residues. Germline CDR1 SNHLY, CDR2 FYNNEI. The CDR3 DNA sequence: TGTGCCAACCCCAGAGGAGGGATCGATTTCTTCACTGAAGCTTTCTTT. This sequence encodes CANPRGGIDFFTEAFF.

The rearrangement uses TRBV5-4 and TRBJ1-1; possible D gene TRBD1, 5 bases. This CDR3 spans 16 amino acids. Per germline, CDR1 SGHNT and CDR2 YYREEE (reference sequence). Trimming pared 4 bases from V and 1 base from J, leaving 17 bases between. DNA of the CDR3: TGTGCCAGCAGCGGGGGGTGGGTAGAACCGAACACTGAAGCTTTCTTT. Translating gives CASSGGWVEPNTEAFF.